This entry features one T cell receptor beta chain sequence. Its target is unknown. The data are from a study of shared clonotypes between healthy human individuals. Study outcomes and limitations: Donor clonotype sharing was expected to depend on sequencing depth.

CDR1 and CDR2 (germline): SGDLS, YYNGEE. V shed 3 bases and J shed 0 bases, with 11 bases lying between them. The CDR3 is 15 residues long. Genomic DNA came from about 90 million PBMCs in unsorted samples. Genomic DNA of every subset was divided equally among multiple immunoSEQ plates. Clones were read by immunoSEQ multiplex PCR, and TCRdb kept only the in-frame ones, dropping some. The sample consists of 450,000 to 500,000 clones, about 82% of them appearing once. This clonotype was sampled from a woman between 40 and 55 years old in good health. Some clones in this sample may be carry-over from other donors' samples. V gene TRBV9 combines with J gene TRBJ2-3; TRBD2 is a possible D gene (5 bases). Sequenced sample: PBMCs. The CDR3 sequence: CASSALSGSTDTQYF. CDR3 bases: TGTGCCAGCAGCGCTCTGTCGGGAAGCACAGATACGCAGTATTTT.